These 19 T cell receptor beta chains share one sample of origin, sequenced in a study of control samples from healthy donors and cancer patients. TCRdb's table, derived via immunoSEQ multiplex PCR, lists solely in-frame clones and lacks some. The sample carries about 150,000 clones, over 85% recorded once. The sample was blood. The origin of the receptors is a middle-aged man in good health.

CDR3 sequence (DNA): TGCGCCAGCAGCCAACCGGACTATAGCAATCAGCCCCAGCATTTT. Its protein product is CASSQPDYSNQPQHF. This rearrangement joins TRBV4-1 to TRBJ1-5, with D unresolved. Germline CDR1 is MGHRA and CDR2 is YSYEKL. This CDR3 has 15 residues. V was pared by 2 bases and J by 0 bases, with 8 bases between.

A note on this clone: The junction departs from germline at one end; a sequencing error may be responsible. This chain joins TRBV3-1 (or the pseudogene TRBV3-2) and TRBJ2-4; D is unclear. CDR3 length: 14 amino acids. Germline assignment: CDR1 LGHDT and CDR2 YNNKEL (reference sequence). This CDR3 reads CASSQIVGKDIQYF. The CDR3 region has the DNA TGTGCCAGCAGCCAAATCGTCGGCAAAGACATTCAGTACTTC.

This clone was recorded once. The chain has TRBV6-5 and TRBJ1-1, with D perhaps matching TRBD1 (6 bases). This CDR3 comprises 14 residues. V was trimmed by 10 bases and J by 2 bases, leaving 17 bases between them. Germline lookup yields CDR1 MNHEY and CDR2 SVGAGI. The CDR3 loop reads CATREGTQNTEAFF. CDR3 nucleotides: TGTGCCACACGAGAGGGGACACAAAACACTGAAGCTTTCTTT.

The chain employs TRBV27 and TRBJ2-6; D gene ambiguous. With 6 bases removed from V and 0 bases from J, the gap between germline ends came to 3 bases. This CDR3 spans 13 amino acids. CDR1 is MNHEY, CDR2 SMNVEV, per germline (reference sequence). The CDR3 spells CASRISGANVLTF. Here the CDR3 DNA reads TGTGCCAGCAGGATCTCTGGGGCCAACGTCCTGACTTTC.

V and J are TRBV5-1 and TRBJ1-1; TRBD1 matches 8 bases. There are 15 residues in the CDR3. J gave up 5 bases and V 4 bases, and 10 bases lay outside the gene matches. Germline values: CDR1 SGHRS, CDR2 YFSETQ. As DNA, the CDR3 is TGCGCCAGCAGCCAAACGACAGGGGAGGGGACTGAAGCTTTCTTT. This encodes CASSQTTGEGTEAFF.

This clone appeared a single time. As DNA, the CDR3 is TGTGCCAGCAGTCGGACAGCGAACACTGAAGCTTTCTTT. It translates to CASSRTANTEAFF. The chain carries TRBV6-6 and TRBJ1-1, with D possibly TRBD1 on 6 matching bases. The germline V gene encodes CDR1 MNHNY and CDR2 SVGAGI (reference sequence). The CDR3 loop spans 13 amino acids. V lost 5 bases, J lost 1 base, and 8 bases lay in between.

J is TRBJ2-1 and V is TRBV24-1; perhaps TRBD2 as D (6 bases). The germline CDR1 and CDR2 sequences are KGHDR and SFDVKD. CDR3 length: 13 amino acids. V gave up 9 bases and J gave up 9 bases, with 17 bases separating them. The CDR3 region has the DNA TGTGCCACCGGACACCGGGAGTCTCGTGAGCAGTTCTTC. Its protein product is CATGHRESREQFF.

The genes are TRBV19 and TRBJ2-7; TRBD2 agrees at 14 bases. Looked up from germline, CDR1 is LNHDA and CDR2 is SQIVND (reference sequence). The CDR3 loop spans 16 amino acids. Germline trimming cut 5 bases from V and 7 bases from J; bases unmatched to any gene: 10. CDR3 sequence: CASSRETSGRAGEQYF. DNA of the CDR3: TGTGCCAGTAGTCGAGAGACTAGCGGGAGGGCTGGTGAGCAGTACTTC.

The V and J genes are TRBV20-1 and TRBJ1-3; D is ambiguous. Germline CDR1 and CDR2: DFQATT and SNEGSKA (reference sequence). The V and J ends lost 3 bases and 0 bases respectively, with 9 bases between them. CDR3 length: 14 amino acids. CDR3 bases: TGCAGTGCTAGTGACGGGTACTCTGGAAACACCATATATTTT. This sequence encodes CSASDGYSGNTIYF.

The chain joins TRBV5-6 to TRBJ2-7; D is possibly TRBD1 (6 bases). This CDR3 is 15 amino acids long. Looked up from germline, CDR1 is SGHDT and CDR2 is YYEEEE. V shed 2 bases and J shed 5 bases, with 17 bases lying between them. This CDR3 reads CASSFYNRAGDEQYF. The CDR3 coding sequence is TGTGCCAGCAGCTTTTACAACAGGGCCGGAGACGAGCAGTACTTC.

The rearrangement joins TRBV5-1 to TRBJ2-3, with 8 bases lining up with TRBD1. V lost 4 bases, J lost 1 base, and 2 bases stayed unmatched. CDR1 and CDR2 (germline): SGHRS, YFSETQ. This CDR3 spans 14 amino acids. CDR3 sequence reads: CASSPDRGTDTQYF. In DNA, the CDR3 is TGCGCCAGCAGCCCGGACAGGGGCACAGATACGCAGTATTTT.

This clone has a handful of counts. The V and J genes are TRBV2 and TRBJ2-1, with 9 bases lining up with TRBD1. Trimming removed 5 bases from V and 15 bases from J; junction bases left unmatched: 8. Germline V gene lookup returns CDR1 SNHLY and CDR2 FYNNEI. The CDR3 runs 12 residues. DNA for the CDR3: TGTGCCAGCAGTAGACAGGGGGGGGATAGGTTCTTC. Translation gives CASSRQGGDRFF.

V is TRBV6-2 or TRBV6-3 and J is TRBJ2-7, with D perhaps TRBD1 (5 bases). The germline V and J ends were trimmed by 0 bases and 6 bases, with 15 bases remaining between them. Germline V gives CDR1 MNHEY, CDR2 SVGEGT. The CDR3 contains 15 residues. Here the CDR3 DNA reads TGTGCCAGCAGTTACTCCGTGGCAGGGTACCTCGAGCAGTACTTC. Its protein is CASSYSVAGYLEQYF.

The CDR3 reads CASSPHESPLHF. The CDR3 DNA reads as TGTGCCAGCAGCCCACACGAGTCACCCCTCCACTTT. This sequence joins TRBV7-9 and TRBJ1-6; D not resolved. Germline CDR1 SEHNR, CDR2 FQNEAQ (reference sequence). The CDR3 runs to 12 residues. V was pared by 5 bases and J by 10 bases, with 9 bases between. Based on the CDR3 plus reference TRBV7-9 and TRBJ1-6, the full variable domain is DTGVSQNPRHKITKRGQNVTFRCDPISEHNRLYWYRQTLGQGPEFLTYFQNEAQLEKSRLLSDRFSAERPKGSFSTLEIQRTEQGDSAMYLCASSPHESPLHFGNGTRLTVT.

V is TRBV7-9 and J is TRBJ2-7; TRBD1 aligns across 10 bases. V trimming: 1 base; J trimming: 0 bases; junction bases outside the gene matches: 3. Germline-derived CDR1 and CDR2 are SEHNR and FQNEAQ (reference sequence). This CDR3 is built from 16 residues. CDR3 residues: CASSLGDRGGSYEQYF. Here the CDR3 DNA reads TGTGCCAGCAGCTTAGGGGACAGGGGTGGCTCCTACGAGCAGTACTTC.

The chain couples TRBV4-2 to TRBJ2-5; D unclear. Germline V gives CDR1 LGHNA, CDR2 YNFKEQ. Trimming removed 3 bases at V and 1 base at J, with 6 bases between. The CDR3 runs 13 residues. CDR3: CASSHYGQETQYF. The DNA for the CDR3 is TGTGCCAGCAGCCACTATGGCCAAGAGACCCAGTACTTC.

The rearrangement uses TRBV6-1 and TRBJ1-4; perhaps TRBD1 as D (6 bases). The V end was cut by 3 bases, the J end by 7 bases, with 15 bases between. Per germline, CDR1 MNHNS and CDR2 SASEGT. CDR3 size: 15 residues. In nucleotides, the CDR3 is TGTGCCAGCAGTGAGCCCTCAGGGGTGGGTGAAAAACTGTTTTTT. Translated: CASSEPSGVGEKLFF.

J is TRBJ1-6 and V is TRBV10-3; D not certain. V shed 3 bases and J shed 5 bases, with 17 bases lying between them. Germline V lookup: CDR1 ENHRY, CDR2 SYGVKD. This CDR3 contains 17 residues. CDR3 sequence reads: CAISEFMVGQNNSPLHF. CDR3 DNA: TGTGCCATCAGTGAATTTATGGTGGGTCAGAATAATTCACCCCTCCACTTT.

The genes are TRBV28 and TRBJ2-1; tentative D call: TRBD2 (6 bases). The CDR3 is 15 residues long. Germline V gene lookup returns CDR1 MDHEN and CDR2 SYDVKM. Trimming left V 10 bases short and J 0 bases short, with 16 bases between. The CDR3 DNA follows: TGTGCCACGAGATTCGGGAGTGGCTCCTACAATGAGCAGTTCTTC. Its protein is CATRFGSGSYNEQFF.